This T cell receptor beta chain derives from a study of blood T cell repertoires in COVID-19. Study background: Acute and convalescent COVID-19 specimens originated in the United States, Italy and Spain. Sources were T cells, B-cell-depleted T cells, or PBMCs; the material itself was cDNA or gDNA.

The authors' processing: Amplifying reference gene primers gave estimates of nucleated cell counts. Data came from immunoSEQ multiplex PCR; TCRdb stores just in-frame clones and leaves some out. V, J and clone size reflect that table, while D and trimming were determined from the DNA. The repertoire consists of around 280,000 clones, with over 80% occurring once and the leading ten covering 4% to 5%. CDR1 SGHTA and CDR2 FQGTGA come from the germline V gene. The CDR3 runs 17 residues. Trimming pared 1 base from V and 8 bases from J, leaving 21 bases between. The chain recombines TRBV7-3 with TRBJ2-1, with D possibly being TRBD1 (6 bases). The receptor was isolated from a woman aged 45-65 years with active or convalescent COVID-19. The source material was peripheral blood. The CDR3 loop reads CASSLRPVSTGGYEQFF. The DNA of the CDR3 is TGTGCCAGCAGCTTAAGACCCGTCTCGACAGGCGGCTATGAGCAGTTCTTC.